The table lists the clone carrying this TCR beta chain with a few counts. Its antigen is undetermined. This CDR3 has 13 amino acids. The V segment lost 6 bases and the J segment 6 bases; nucleotides outside the gene matches: 5. Germline V gene lookup returns CDR1 SGHVS and CDR2 FNYEAQ. Some clones are missing from TCRdb's copy, which holds only in-frame ones; the method was immunoSEQ multiplex PCR. Of 200,000 to 250,000 clones listed, around nine tenths are singletons. The data originate from a study of cytomegalovirus exposure and HLA in healthy donors. Findings and caveats of the study: Specificity of a few CMV-associated chains for CMV antigens was verified in vitro. Researchers counted 164 TCR beta chains as cytomegalovirus-associated.

The origin of this receptor is a woman in her late teens or twenties in good health and CMV-seronegative. The specimen sequenced was PBMCs. The rearrangement uses TRBV7-6 and TRBJ1-5, with 7 bases aligning to TRBD1. CDR3 residues: CASSEDRSQPQHF. The CDR3 DNA reads TGTGCCAGCAGTGAGGACAGGTCTCAGCCCCAGCATTTT. Full variable domain (rest looked up from reference TRBV7-6 and TRBJ1-5): GAGVSQSPRYKVTKRGQDVALRCDPISGHVSLYWYRQALGQGPEFLTYFNYEAQQDKSGLPNDRFSAERPEGSISTLTIQRTEQRDSAMYRCASSEDRSQPQHFGDGTRLSIL.